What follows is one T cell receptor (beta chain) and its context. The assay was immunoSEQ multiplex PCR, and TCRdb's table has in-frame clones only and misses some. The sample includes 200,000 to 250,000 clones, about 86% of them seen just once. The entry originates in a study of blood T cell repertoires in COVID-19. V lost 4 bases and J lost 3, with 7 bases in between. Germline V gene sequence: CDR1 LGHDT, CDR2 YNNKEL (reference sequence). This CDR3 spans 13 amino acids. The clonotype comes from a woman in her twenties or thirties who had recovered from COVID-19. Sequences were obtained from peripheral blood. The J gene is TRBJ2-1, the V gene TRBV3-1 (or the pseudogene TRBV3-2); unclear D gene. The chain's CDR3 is CASSPTLYNEQFF. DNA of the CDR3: TGTGCCAGCAGCCCAACTCTCTACAATGAGCAGTTCTTC.